The rows below give T cell receptor beta chains drawn from one sample of a study of OX40 agonist ivuxolimab in advanced cancers. Measured with immunoSEQ multiplex PCR; TCRdb has only the in-frame clones, and not every one. The profile covers around 100,000 clones, with 90% appearing a single time and about 0.16% taken by the ten largest. Source: CD4+ or CD8+ T cells sorted from blood, taken in a trial of the OX40 agonist ivuxolimab. Every receptor here comes from an adult with an advanced solid tumor such as melanoma, head and neck, liver or kidney cancer. CDR3s include the opening cysteine and the closing phenylalanine or tryptophan. A D gene is named only where the DNA matches it firmly. Some rows have no size entry. The others give once, few or many, or a class for an expanded clone.

TRBV5-1	TRBJ2-2	.	TRBD2	TGCGCCAGCAGCTACGGGACTAGCTGGACCGGGGAGCTGTTTTTT	CASSYGTSWTGELFF
TRBV5-1	TRBJ2-3	.	.	TGCGCCAGCTCCCCCCCCACAGATACGCAGTATTTT	CASSPPTDTQYF
TRBV11-2	TRBJ1-1	.	.	TGTGCCAGCAGCTCCGACCCGAAAACTGAAGCTTTCTTT	CASSSDPKTEAFF
TRBV10-3	TRBJ1-1	.	TRBD1	TGTGCCATCAGTGAGCCCCGGACAGGTACTGAAGCTTTCTTT	CAISEPRTGTEAFF
TRBV7-9	TRBJ2-1	.	.	TGTGCCAGCAGGGAGCGGACCACCCTGGGGACGCAGTTCTTC	CASRERTTLGTQFF
TRBV6-6	TRBJ2-1	once	TRBD2	TGTGCCAGCAGCGGACTAGCGAGAAATGAGCAGTTCTTC	CASSGLARNEQFF
TRBV5-1	TRBJ2-3	.	.	TGCGCCAGCAGCTTGGCAGCTTCTCGAGATACGCAGTATTTT	CASSLAASRDTQYF
TRBV19	TRBJ1-5	.	.	TGTGCCAGTACTAGGGGGAACCAGCCCCAGCATTTT	CASTRGNQPQHF
TRBV6-5	TRBJ2-1	.	.	TGTGCCAGTTCCCGGGGCAATGAGCAGTTCTTC	CASSRGNEQFF
TRBV6-5	TRBJ2-7	.	TRBD1	TGTGCCAGCAACCGGGGGACAGGGAAAGCCTACGAGCAGTACTTC	CASNRGTGKAYEQYF
TRBV9	TRBJ1-1	.	.	TGTGCCAGCAGCCCATTACAGGCAGGGGTCCTTGAAGCTTTCTTT	CASSPLQAGVLEAFF
TRBV20-1	TRBJ2-1	once	.	TGCAGTGCCCGGTCGAATGAGCAGTTCTTC	CSARSNEQFF
TRBV6-1	TRBJ1-6	.	TRBD1	TGTGCCAGTCATACCCCGGACAGGGGTTCTGCACCCCTCCACTTT	CASHTPDRGSAPLHF
TRBV11-2	TRBJ2-7	.	.	TGTGCCAGCAGCTCTCGCAGGGGCCCCTACGAGCAGTACTTC	CASSSRRGPYEQYF
TRBV21-1	TRBJ2-1	.	.	TGTGCCAGCAGCGTATCGCGCAATGAGCAGTTCTTC	CASSVSRNEQFF
TRBV5-1	TRBJ2-2	.	TRBD2	TGCGCCAGCAGCTTGAGAGGAGCGGGAACCACCGGGGAGCTGTTTTTT	CASSLRGAGTTGELFF